This T cell receptor (beta chain) stems from a study of blood T cell repertoires in COVID-19 (dated by TCRdb to the early 2020s). Concerning the study at large: The collaborator samples originated in the United States, Italy and Spain and spanned the acute and convalescent phases of COVID-19. The prospective study material was composed of cDNA or gDNA derived from T cells, B-cell-depleted T cells, or PBMCs. Subjects who had been exposed to COVID-19, were actively infected with it, or had recovered from it provided the deeply sampled blood TCRbeta repertoires that made up the dataset. The repertoires were made available in a free public database intended to serve as a resource for research on the immune response to SARS-CoV-2. The samples were drawn from two sources: the first 160 participants of the ongoing ImmuneRACE study, and fewer than 1,500 subjects contributed by 6 global collaborators. Nearly every sample came with metadata listing a de-identified subject ID, COVID-19 status, age in years and sex. Where available, HLA class I and class II types were taken from metadata supplied by the sample provider and were not determined by assay-based typing. Findings and caveats that apply to the study as a whole: The amount of clinical and demographic metadata varied by source and participant and was provided uncurated.

As for this clone: The antigen it recognizes is unknown. Base qualities are missing; no much larger clone stands one base away.

TCRbeta CDR3 regions were amplified from genomic DNA by means of the immunoSEQ Assay, a bias-controlled multiplex PCR. Per the source publication's procedure: Within the assay, amplification of reference gene primers was used to estimate how many nucleated cells each sample contained. Sequence reads were collapsed and filtered to measure the absolute abundance of every unique TCRbeta CDR3 rearrangement. Productive Simpson clonality was computed per sample as the square root of Simpson's diversity index over productive rearrangements. Drawn from immuneACCESS, this table holds only the in-frame rearrangements with V and J called that TCRdb kept. Clones are partly lost; checked studies trace under half to an unresolved V gene and leave the rest unexplained. V and J calls and clone size are as listed in that table; D and trimming were resolved from the DNA. The table for this sample lists 300,000 or so clones; roughly 86% of them were counted only once. 2.5% to 3.5% of the sample rests with the top ten.

Participants in the prospective study were enrolled through a virtual design, were aged roughly 18 to 100 years, and lived in 24 United States geographic areas. To assign participants to cohorts, the prospective study relied on clinical history that participants themselves reported in a screening survey and a study questionnaire. A participant counted as exposed if, within 2 weeks of entering the study, that participant had been in contact with someone who had a PCR-confirmed or clinician-diagnosed COVID-19 case. Mobile phlebotomists in the prospective study collected whole blood, serum and a nasopharyngeal or oropharyngeal swab from every participant. Prospective study participants could optionally give additional blood draws and questionnaires over an approximately 2-month period. Before DNA extraction, prospective study blood samples were shipped either frozen or at room temperature. The germline V gene supplies CDR1 MNHEY and CDR2 SVGEGT. Trimmed from V: 3 bases; trimmed from J: 6 bases; junction bases lacking a gene match: 8. Spanning cysteine to phenylalanine, the CDR3 consists of 15 amino acids. Here the CDR3 DNA is all that survives: 45 bases in frame from base 1.

The V and J genes are TRBV6-2 or TRBV6-3 and TRBJ1-3, with 7 middle bases fitting TRBD1. Specimen: PBMCs or T cells enriched from blood (not recorded which). This TCR derives from a woman aged 50 to 60 who had been exposed to COVID-19. DNA sequence: TGTGCCAGCAGTTATGACAGGGCCGGCGAAAACACCATATATTTT. Protein translation: CASSYDRAGENTIYF.